This T cell receptor beta chain was sequenced in a study of blood T cell repertoires in COVID-19. TCRdb keeps only in-frame clones here, not all; method: immunoSEQ multiplex PCR. The sample lists 47,000 or so clones, 80% to 90% occurring once. There are 14 residues in the CDR3. V gave up 8 bases and J gave up 10 bases; unmatched junction bases: 11. Germline V gene data show CDR1 as MNHEY and CDR2 as SVGAGI. The specimen sequenced was peripheral blood. The clonotype was recovered from a woman between 55 and 75 years old with acute or convalescent COVID-19. The chain links TRBV6-5 to TRBJ2-1, with TRBD1 matching 10 bases. CDR3 residues: CASPGQGTGGEQFF. As DNA, the CDR3 is TGTGCCAGCCCGGGACAGGGGACCGGCGGCGAGCAGTTCTTC.